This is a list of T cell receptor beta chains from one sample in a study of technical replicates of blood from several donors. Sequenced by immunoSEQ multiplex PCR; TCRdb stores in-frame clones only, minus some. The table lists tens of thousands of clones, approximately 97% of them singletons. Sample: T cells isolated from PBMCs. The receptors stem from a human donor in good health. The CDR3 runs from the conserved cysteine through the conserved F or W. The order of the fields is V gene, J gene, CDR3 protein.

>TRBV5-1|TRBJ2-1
CASSLFGLAGSSYNEQFF
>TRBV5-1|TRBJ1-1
CASSFDRAGTEAFF
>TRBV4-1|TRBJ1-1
CASSQGPGMGNTEAFF
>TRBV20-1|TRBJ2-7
CSATPYEQYF
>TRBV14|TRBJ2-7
CASSQDPTSYEQYF
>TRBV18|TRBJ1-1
CASSSFRGEAFF
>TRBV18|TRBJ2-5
CASSPPSSKETQYF
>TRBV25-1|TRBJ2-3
CASSEANYLYTDTQYF
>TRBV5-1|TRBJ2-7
CASSLTSGSYEQYF
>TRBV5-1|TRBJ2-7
CASSLIWGESSYEQYF
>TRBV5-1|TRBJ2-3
CASSLGGTGEIGTDTQYF